The 25 T cell receptor beta chains below all came from one sample that was sequenced in a study of blood T cell repertoires in COVID-19. Clones were read by immunoSEQ multiplex PCR, and TCRdb kept only the in-frame ones, dropping some. The table records under 150,000 clones, around 88% of them present only once. Source material: PBMCs or T cells enriched from blood (not recorded which). These receptors were obtained from a woman aged 50 to 65 who had recovered from COVID-19.

On this clone: Other DNA sequences within the sample encode an identical CDR3. The V and J genes are TRBV18 and TRBJ2-7; 11 positions match TRBD1. This CDR3 is 15 amino acids long. Germline CDR1 is KGHSH and CDR2 is LQKENI. With 3 bases clipped from V and 3 bases from J, the junction kept 4 bases outside the gene matches. CDR3 DNA: TGTGCCAGCTCACCTCCGGGACAGGGGGGCTACGAGCAGTACTTC. It is translated as CASSPPGQGGYEQYF.

The rearrangement joins TRBV19 to TRBJ2-2, with TRBD1 matching 8 bases. Per the germline V gene, CDR1 is LNHDA and CDR2 is SQIVND (reference sequence). The CDR3 consists of 14 residues. After removal of 5 bases from V and 7 bases from J, the junction contained 6 bases not matched to a gene. The CDR3 loop is CASSLTGEGGELFF. In DNA, the CDR3 is TGTGCCAGTAGTTTGACAGGGGAAGGCGGGGAGCTGTTTTTT. Drawing the rest from reference TRBV19 and TRBJ2-2, the complete variable domain is DGGITQSPKYLFRKEGQNVTLSCEQNLNHDAMYWYRQDPGQGLRLIYYSQIVNDFQKGDIAEGYSVSREKKESFPLTVTSAQKNPTAFYLCASSLTGEGGELFFGEGSRLTVL.

The count of this clone is one. The rearrangement uses TRBV9 and TRBJ1-4; D gene ambiguous. The V gene lost 4 bases and the J gene lost 11 bases, with 12 bases spanning the gap. CDR1 is SGDLS and CDR2 is YYNGEE in the germline V gene. This CDR3 region has 12 residues. Written as DNA, the CDR3 is TGTGCCAGCAGCCCTGAGGGAGGGAAACTGTTTTTT. Encoded protein: CASSPEGGKLFF.

V gene TRBV6-5 combines with J gene TRBJ1-2; D might be TRBD1 (6 bases). V was cut by 0 bases and J by 2 bases, with 10 bases left in between. The CDR3 contains 15 residues. Germline loops: CDR1 MNHEY, CDR2 SVGAGI. The CDR3 DNA reads TGTGCCAGCAGTTACTCTAAAACAGGGAACTATGGCTACACCTTC. This encodes CASSYSKTGNYGYTF.

This chain uses TRBV11-2 with TRBJ1-3; 8 nucleotides match TRBD1. CDR1 and CDR2 (germline): SGHAT, FQNNGV. The length of the CDR3 is 17 residues. V dropped 2 bases and J dropped 4; count of bases not matched to a gene: 10. The CDR3 sequence: CASSLQPQGAAGNTIYF. Written as DNA, the CDR3 is TGTGCCAGCAGCTTACAGCCCCAGGGGGCGGCGGGAAACACCATATATTTT.

The chain uses TRBV10-3 and TRBJ1-3; D is possibly TRBD1 (6 bases). Germline lookup yields CDR1 ENHRY and CDR2 SYGVKD. V lost 10 bases, J lost 2 bases, and 18 bases lay in between. The CDR3 consists of 15 residues. This CDR3 reads CASRVEGEAGNTIYF. CDR3 coding DNA: TGTGCCAGCAGGGTCGAGGGGGAAGCTGGAAACACCATATATTTT.

The chain links TRBV4-1 to TRBJ1-2; 8 bases agree with TRBD1. Looked up from germline, CDR1 is MGHRA and CDR2 is YSYEKL. This CDR3 is built from 18 residues. V trimming: 0 bases; J trimming: 1 base; junction bases outside the gene matches: 10. The DNA for the CDR3 is TGCGCCAGCAGCCAAGAGCCCGGACAGGGTTCCTTTAACTATGGCTACACCTTC. It specifies CASSQEPGQGSFNYGYTF.

V usage is TRBV11-3 and J usage is TRBJ1-3; TRBD1 is a possible D gene (6 bases). This CDR3 is 16 amino acids long. Germline assignment: CDR1 SGHNT and CDR2 YENEEA. The V and J ends lost 2 bases and 1 base respectively, with 12 bases between them. This CDR3 reads CASSLRGGESGNTIYF. CDR3 coding DNA: TGTGCCAGCAGCTTACGGGGGGGCGAGTCTGGAAACACCATATATTTT.

This rearrangement joins TRBV19 to TRBJ2-1, with 12 nucleotides matching TRBD2. The CDR3 consists of 16 residues. J gave up 0 bases and V 6 bases, and 3 bases lay outside the gene matches. Germline V gives CDR1 LNHDA, CDR2 SQIVND (reference sequence). CDR3 bases: TGTGCCAGTAGCAAGGGACTAGCGGGCTCCTACAATGAGCAGTTCTTC. It encodes CASSKGLAGSYNEQFF.

This clone occurred once. The chain combines TRBV2 with TRBJ2-7; the D is unclear. V lost 0 bases and J lost 6, with 12 bases in between. Looked up from germline, CDR1 is SNHLY and CDR2 is FYNNEI. The CDR3 extends over 14 amino acids. The CDR3 is CASSEAEIKAEQYF. CDR3 DNA sequence: TGTGCCAGCAGTGAAGCGGAGATAAAGGCCGAGCAGTACTTC.

The chain recombines TRBV19 with TRBJ2-3, with 16 bases identical to TRBD2. CDR3 length equals 17 residues. The J segment lost 3 bases and the V segment lost 5 bases, leaving 5 bases of the junction unmatched. Germline V gives CDR1 LNHDA, CDR2 SQIVND (reference sequence). CDR3 bases: TGTGCCAGTAGTCCGGGACTAGCGGGGGGGCCAACAGATACGCAGTATTTT. Translation: CASSPGLAGGPTDTQYF.

The chain carries TRBV27 and TRBJ2-3; D is uncertain. The V end lost 2 bases, the J end lost 0 bases, and 6 bases lay between the germline ends. CDR1 MNHEY and CDR2 SMNVEV come from the germline V gene (reference sequence). This CDR3 is built from 14 residues. CDR3 protein: CASSLRSSTDTQYF. Here the CDR3 DNA reads TGTGCCAGCAGTTTACGGAGCAGCACAGATACGCAGTATTTT.

The rearrangement links TRBV11-2 to TRBJ1-2; TRBD1 might be the D (5 bases). CDR3 length: 13 residues. V lost 5 bases and J lost 8, with 15 bases in between. Per the germline V gene, CDR1 is SGHAT and CDR2 is FQNNGV. CDR3 sequence: CASSGLPRVGYTF. CDR3 nucleotides: TGTGCCAGCAGCGGCCTGCCCAGGGTCGGCTACACCTTC.

V usage is TRBV5-6 and J usage is TRBJ2-7; 7 bases map to TRBD1. V dropped 1 base and J dropped 2; count of bases not matched to a gene: 3. The CDR3 has 14 residues. CDR1 and CDR2 (germline): SGHDT, YYEEEE. This CDR3 reads CASSLTTGPYEQYF. The DNA of the CDR3 is TGTGCCAGCAGCTTGACGACAGGGCCCTACGAGCAGTACTTC.

The chain uses TRBV10-3 and TRBJ2-3, with D tentatively TRBD1 (5 bases). The CDR3 is made up of 16 amino acids. In germline, CDR1 is ENHRY, CDR2 SYGVKD. Trimming left V 0 bases short and J 0 bases short, with 10 bases between. CDR3 loop: CAISESRGVSTDTQYF. CDR3 sequence (DNA): TGTGCCATCAGTGAGTCTAGGGGTGTAAGCACAGATACGCAGTATTTT.

The rearrangement links TRBV7-6 to TRBJ1-3, with TRBD1 matching 7 bases. This CDR3 region has 17 residues. With V trimmed by 4 bases and J by 0 bases, 9 bases remained unmatched. CDR1 and CDR2 from the germline V gene are SGHVS and FNYEAQ. CDR3 sequence reads: CASSSPGQVLSGNTIYF. Here the CDR3 DNA reads TGTGCCAGCAGCTCCCCCGGACAGGTCCTCTCTGGAAACACCATATATTTT.

The V call is TRBV2, the J call TRBJ2-5; 13 positions match TRBD2. CDR3 length equals 14 residues. J lost 5 bases, V lost 6 bases, and 3 bases had no gene match. Germline-derived CDR1 and CDR2 are SNHLY and FYNNEI. The CDR3 nucleotides are TGTGCCAGCAGGCAGACTAGCGGGGGGGAGACCCAGTACTTC. As protein: CASRQTSGGETQYF.

The chain is built from TRBV3-1 (or the pseudogene TRBV3-2) and TRBJ1-1, with 7 bases identical to TRBD1. Germline CDR1 is LGHDT and CDR2 is YNNKEL (reference sequence). CDR3 size: 15 residues. Losses at the gene ends were 1 base for V and 1 base for J; bases not matched to a gene: 3. CDR3 amino acids: CASSQVGGRNTEAFF. CDR3 sequence (DNA): TGTGCCAGCAGCCAAGTAGGGGGCAGGAACACTGAAGCTTTCTTT.

The V and J genes are TRBV19 and TRBJ1-6; D perhaps matches TRBD1 (6 bases). With 3 bases removed from V and 4 bases from J, the gap between germline ends came to 13 bases. In germline, CDR1 is LNHDA, CDR2 SQIVND (reference sequence). CDR3 size: 16 residues. CDR3 sequence (DNA): TGTGCCAGTAGTATGGGCGGACAGCTGTATAATTCACCCCTCCACTTT. It translates to CASSMGGQLYNSPLHF. The variable domain in full, with the rest retrieved from reference TRBV19 and TRBJ1-6, is DGGITQSPKYLFRKEGQNVTLSCEQNLNHDAMYWYRQDPGQGLRLIYYSQIVNDFQKGDIAEGYSVSREKKESFPLTVTSAQKNPTAFYLCASSMGGQLYNSPLHFGNGTRLTVT.

This clone occurred once. The gene calls are TRBV10-3 and TRBJ2-5; the D gene is possibly TRBD2 (6 bases). This CDR3 has 15 residues. Per germline, CDR1 ENHRY and CDR2 SYGVKD. Between the trimmed V and J ends, which lost 3 bases and 5 bases, there was a span of 16 bases. CDR3 sequence reads: CAISEGGTGLETQYF. In DNA, the CDR3 is TGTGCCATCAGTGAAGGAGGGACGGGTTTGGAGACCCAGTACTTC.

The V gene is TRBV5-4, the J gene TRBJ2-7; D perhaps matches TRBD2 (8 bases). Germline V lookup: CDR1 SGHNT, CDR2 YYREEE (reference sequence). This CDR3 spans 15 amino acids. The V and J ends lost 4 bases and 6 bases respectively, with 20 bases between them. CDR3 DNA: TGTGCCAGCAGCCCCCGGGGGGGTGACAGGGCCGAGCAGTACTTC. Residues: CASSPRGGDRAEQYF.

This chain connects TRBV3-1 (or the pseudogene TRBV3-2) to TRBJ2-1; unclear D gene. In germline, CDR1 is LGHDT, CDR2 YNNKEL (reference sequence). This CDR3 has 12 amino acids. V shed 0 bases and J shed 9 bases, with 6 bases lying between them. CDR3: CASSQDRFEQFF. In DNA, the CDR3 is TGTGCCAGCAGCCAAGATCGGTTTGAGCAGTTCTTC.

V usage is TRBV18 and J usage is TRBJ2-3; D is unclear. The CDR3 sequence is 13 residues long. Germline loops: CDR1 KGHSH, CDR2 LQKENI. V was shortened by 4 bases and J by 6 bases, with 11 bases between the two germline ends. Written as DNA, the CDR3 is TGTGCCAGCTCACTCCCCTCTTTGGATACGCAGTATTTT. Translated: CASSLPSLDTQYF.

V usage is TRBV19 and J usage is TRBJ1-5, with D perhaps TRBD1 (6 bases). The CDR3 runs to 13 residues. Germline V gives CDR1 LNHDA, CDR2 SQIVND (reference sequence). V lost 5 bases, J lost 7 bases, and 12 bases lay in between. The CDR3 reads CASSPSRGQPQHF. The CDR3 DNA sequence: TGTGCCAGTAGTCCCAGTAGGGGGCAGCCCCAGCATTTT.

The genes are TRBV9 and TRBJ2-5, with D unclear. The CDR3 covers 16 residues. V gave up 3 bases and J gave up 3 bases, with 18 bases separating them. Looked up from germline, CDR1 is SGDLS and CDR2 is YYNGEE. CDR3: CASSATPRGGEETQYF. The CDR3 DNA follows: TGTGCCAGCAGCGCAACCCCCCGCGGCGGAGAAGAGACCCAGTACTTC.